The next 27 T cell receptor beta chains were all read from a single sample in a study of cytomegalovirus exposure and HLA in healthy donors. It was with 60 Vbeta and 13 Jbeta primers that the PCR ran. The table came from immunoSEQ multiplex PCR; TCRdb's copy has only in-frame clones and leaves some out. Among 180,000 or so clones, about 80% were seen once, and the ten largest hold around 15%. The source material was PBMCs. The receptors derive from a man aged 50-59 years in good health and CMV-seropositive.

The rearrangement links TRBV2 to TRBJ2-2; D perhaps matches TRBD1 (5 bases). Germline CDR1 and CDR2: SNHLY and FYNNEI. The CDR3 has 13 residues. V was trimmed by 8 bases and J by 3 bases, leaving 10 bases between them. CDR3 coding DNA: TGTGCCAGCCAAACAGGCCACACCGGGGAGCTGTTTTTT. Residues: CASQTGHTGELFF.

This sequence joins TRBV9 and TRBJ2-3; D is ambiguous. The CDR3 runs to 13 residues. The germline V gene encodes CDR1 SGDLS and CDR2 YYNGEE. The ends were cut back, 3 bases at V and 1 base at J, with 6 bases in the middle. The CDR3 nucleotides read TGTGCCAGCAGCGCAGGTGGCACAGATACGCAGTATTTT. It is translated as CASSAGGTDTQYF.

V gene TRBV4-3 combines with J gene TRBJ2-5; no firm D call. The germline CDR1 and CDR2 sequences are LGHNA and YSLEER. CDR3 length: 13 amino acids. V was clipped by 2 bases and J by 5 bases, with 9 bases between them. CDR3 region: CASSQLLGETQYF. The CDR3 DNA reads as TGCGCCAGCAGCCAACTACTCGGGGAGACCCAGTACTTC.

The chain carries TRBV4-1 and TRBJ1-2; weak D call: TRBD1 (6 bases). Germline values: CDR1 MGHRA, CDR2 YSYEKL. The CDR3 length is 14 residues. V shed 0 bases and J shed 4 bases, with 9 bases lying between them. This CDR3 reads CASSQETGPYGYTF. The DNA for the CDR3 is TGCGCCAGCAGCCAAGAGACAGGACCCTATGGCTACACCTTC.

The chain uses TRBV19 and TRBJ1-2, with D possibly TRBD1 on 6 matching bases. The CDR3 is 15 residues long. The ends were cut back, 3 bases at V and 6 bases at J, with 17 bases in the middle. Germline loops: CDR1 LNHDA, CDR2 SQIVND (reference sequence). The CDR3 DNA reads as TGTGCCAGTAGTATGGACAGTGTTCCCTCCAATGGCTACACCTTC. It specifies CASSMDSVPSNGYTF.

The chain couples TRBV6-1 to TRBJ1-4; TRBD1 aligns across 9 bases. The ends lost 1 base at V and 8 bases at J; junction bases unmatched: 11. Germline CDR1 MNHNS, CDR2 SASEGT. The CDR3 length is 17 residues. Here the CDR3 DNA reads TGTGCCAGCAGTGAAGTTTTTGGGACAGGGTCAAAAGAAAAACTGTTTTTT. It yields the protein CASSEVFGTGSKEKLFF.

As DNA, the CDR3 is TGTGCCAGCAGCCAAGGGCAGGGTGGGACAGATACGCAGTATTTT. It is translated as CASSQGQGGTDTQYF. The chain couples TRBV4-2 to TRBJ2-3; D is possibly TRBD1 (5 bases). In germline, CDR1 is LGHNA, CDR2 YNFKEQ. V lost 1 base and J 3 bases, leaving 11 bases between the germline ends. This CDR3 is built from 15 residues.

This chain uses TRBV29-1 with TRBJ1-2, with unresolved D. This CDR3 is 12 amino acids long. Germline loops: CDR1 SQVTM, CDR2 ANQGSEA. V was clipped by 1 base and J by 5 bases, with 8 bases between them. CDR3 bases: TGCAGCGTTGAAGTCGTAGCTTATGGCTACACCTTC. Translating it yields CSVEVVAYGYTF.

The chain recombines TRBV25-1 with TRBJ2-1, with 9 bases that match TRBD2. The CDR3 runs to 14 residues. Germline trimming cut 6 bases from V and 4 bases from J; bases unmatched to any gene: 4. Germline CDR1 is MGHDK and CDR2 is SYGVNS. CDR3 sequence: CASRIAGVYNEQFF. CDR3 coding DNA: TGTGCCAGCAGAATAGCGGGGGTATACAATGAGCAGTTCTTC.

This clone was seen once. The chain combines TRBV7-3 with TRBJ2-2; the D gene is possibly TRBD1 (5 bases). Per germline, CDR1 SGHTA and CDR2 FQGTGA. The CDR3 is 13 amino acids. V was clipped by 4 bases and J by 5 bases, with 8 bases between them. The CDR3 reads CASSYQGTGELFF. The CDR3 nucleotides read TGTGCCAGCAGCTACCAGGGTACCGGGGAGCTGTTTTTT.

This chain connects TRBV11-1 to TRBJ1-2, with D possibly TRBD1 on 6 matching bases. Between the trimmed V and J ends, which lost 5 bases and 0 bases, there was a span of 13 bases. Germline values: CDR1 SGHAT, CDR2 FQDESV (reference sequence). This CDR3 spans 15 amino acids. The CDR3 DNA reads TGTGCCAGCAGCGTCCACGGGACAACTAACTATGGCTACACCTTC. Translating gives CASSVHGTTNYGYTF.

This clone showed up just once. This chain joins TRBV11-2 and TRBJ2-1; 9 bases are a match to TRBD1. This CDR3 has 16 amino acids. V lost 1 base and J lost 6; bases outside the gene matches: 7. Germline assignment: CDR1 SGHAT and CDR2 FQNNGV. CDR3 nucleotide sequence: TGTGCCAGCAGCTTAGTATCCGGGACAGGGCTCAATGAGCAGTTCTTC. It codes for CASSLVSGTGLNEQFF.

The V call is TRBV19, the J call TRBJ2-4; 10 bases line up with TRBD2. Germline assignment: CDR1 LNHDA and CDR2 SQIVND (reference sequence). Trimming took 6 bases from V and 10 from J; bases not matched to a gene: 15. CDR3 length: 16 amino acids. In DNA form, the CDR3 reads TGTGCCAGTAGCCTCCTAGCGGGGGAGCCTATTTGGATTCAGTACTTC. Translation: CASSLLAGEPIWIQYF.

The chain employs TRBV28 and TRBJ1-2, with 11 bases lining up with TRBD1. Germline CDR1 MDHEN, CDR2 SYDVKM. The CDR3 is 17 residues long. J gave up 1 base and V 5 bases, and 9 bases lay outside the gene matches. Here the CDR3 reads CASSARTGGRFNYGYTF. As DNA, the CDR3 is TGTGCCAGCAGTGCGAGGACAGGGGGCCGCTTTAACTATGGCTACACCTTC.

The J gene is TRBJ2-7, the V gene TRBV30; 11 bases match TRBD1. The CDR3 extends over 13 amino acids. V lost 2 bases and J lost 4; bases outside the gene matches: 1. CDR1 is GTSNPN and CDR2 is SVGIG in the germline V gene (reference sequence). In DNA form, the CDR3 reads TGTGCCTGGAGTAGGGACAGGGGGTACGAGCAGTACTTC. Its protein is CAWSRDRGYEQYF.

This clone was observed a few times. The chain joins TRBV19 to TRBJ1-6, with 7 bases lining up with TRBD1. Trimming removed 4 bases from V and 5 bases from J; junction bases left unmatched: 2. The CDR3 is 14 amino acids. The V gene's germline CDR1 is LNHDA and CDR2 SQIVND (reference sequence). CDR3 residues: CASSTTGHNSPLHF. The CDR3 DNA sequence: TGTGCCAGTAGTACGACAGGGCATAATTCACCCCTCCACTTT.

This chain links TRBV4-1 with TRBJ2-3; D not certain. The CDR3 length is 13 residues. V lost 2 bases, J lost 3 bases, and 6 bases lay in between. Looked up from germline, CDR1 is MGHRA and CDR2 is YSYEKL. CDR3 protein: CASSQPGTDTQYF. The CDR3 nucleotides are TGCGCCAGCAGCCAACCAGGAACAGATACGCAGTATTTT.

V is TRBV7-7 and J is TRBJ2-6, with D perhaps TRBD2 (5 bases). V dropped 5 bases and J dropped 2 bases, with 13 bases sitting between them. The CDR3 is 16 amino acids. Per the germline V gene, CDR1 is SSHAT and CDR2 is FNYEAQ (reference sequence). CDR3 bases: TGTGCCAGCAGCCCGGTGGACGGGGCTGGGGCCAACGTCCTGACTTTC. Protein sequence: CASSPVDGAGANVLTF.

This clone was seen once. V is TRBV4-1 and J is TRBJ1-1; 7 bases align to TRBD1. Germline assignment: CDR1 MGHRA and CDR2 YSYEKL. CDR3 length: 15 amino acids. With 4 bases clipped from V and 0 bases from J, the junction kept 5 bases outside the gene matches. This CDR3 reads CASSRETGLNTEAFF. In DNA, the CDR3 is TGCGCCAGCAGCCGGGAGACAGGGTTGAACACTGAAGCTTTCTTT.

This chain links TRBV29-1 with TRBJ1-2; 7 positions agree with TRBD1. With V trimmed by 5 bases and J by 4 bases, 4 bases remained unmatched. This CDR3 region has 12 residues. The germline V gene has CDR1 SQVTM and CDR2 ANQGSEA. In DNA, the CDR3 is TGCAGCGTTTACACAGGGGTCTATGGCTACACCTTC. The encoded protein is CSVYTGVYGYTF.

This rearrangement joins TRBV19 to TRBJ1-5, with D tentatively TRBD1 (5 bases). Per germline, CDR1 LNHDA and CDR2 SQIVND (reference sequence). This CDR3 has 13 amino acids. V was shortened by 8 bases and J by 6 bases, with 14 bases between the two germline ends. This CDR3 is CASELGGGQPQHF. In nucleotides, the CDR3 is TGTGCCAGTGAACTCGGGGGGGGTCAGCCCCAGCATTTT.

This chain uses TRBV4-2 with TRBJ2-1; TRBD2 matches 12 bases. This CDR3 spans 17 amino acids. The germline gives CDR1 LGHNA, CDR2 YNFKEQ. V shed 1 base and J 4 bases; nucleotides not matched to a gene: 5. The DNA for the CDR3 is TGTGCCAGCAGCCAAGTTCTGACTAGCGGGGGATACAATGAGCAGTTCTTC. This encodes CASSQVLTSGGYNEQFF.

The gene calls are TRBV6-1 and TRBJ1-5; D is uncertain. The CDR3 sequence is 15 residues long. V lost 2 bases and J 0 bases, leaving 8 bases between the germline ends. CDR1 is MNHNS and CDR2 is SASEGT in the germline V gene. DNA for the CDR3: TGTGCCAGCAGTGAAACCGCAGATAGCAATCAGCCCCAGCATTTT. Protein product: CASSETADSNQPQHF.

A remark on this clone: Germline and junction disagree at one end, which may indicate a read error. The chain joins TRBV15 to TRBJ2-3; D unresolved. Germline CDR1 is LNHNV and CDR2 is YYDKDF (reference sequence). This CDR3 has 11 residues. The CDR3 bases are TGTGCCGCCAGCACCGGAGATACGCAGTATTTT. This codes for CAASTGDTQYF.

The chain has TRBV29-1 and TRBJ1-1; D is unclear. The CDR3 runs to 11 residues. Germline CDR1 and CDR2: SQVTM and ANQGSEA. Trimming shortened V by 5 bases and J by 2 bases, and 6 bases separated the two germline ends. The CDR3 DNA follows: TGCAGCGTTCCCCATAACACTGAAGCTTTCTTT. Amino acids: CSVPHNTEAFF.

The chain employs TRBV7-2 and TRBJ2-3, with a possible D match to TRBD1 (5 bases). The germline CDR1 and CDR2 sequences are SGHTA and FQGNSA. The CDR3 spans 14 residues. Trimming removed 5 bases from V and 1 base from J, with 10 bases in between. CDR3 sequence: CASSPWGGTDTQYF. CDR3 coding DNA: TGTGCCAGCAGCCCGTGGGGCGGCACAGATACGCAGTATTTT.

The CDR3 is CAVSSQATGELFF. The CDR3 DNA reads TGTGCCGTTTCTAGCCAGGCCACCGGGGAGCTGTTTTTT. This chain connects TRBV7-6 to TRBJ2-2, with TRBD2 as a possible D gene (5 bases). Trimming shortened V by 11 bases and J by 4 bases, and 14 bases separated the two germline ends. From germline, CDR1 is SGHVS and CDR2 FNYEAQ. This CDR3 has 13 amino acids. The whole variable domain, filled in from reference TRBV7-6 and TRBJ2-2, reads GAGVSQSPRYKVTKRGQDVALRCDPISGHVSLYWYRQALGQGPEFLTYFNYEAQQDKSGLPNDRFSAERPEGSISTLTIQRTEQRDSAMYRCAVSSQATGELFFGEGSRLTVL.